The 32 T cell receptor beta chains below were found in one sample sequenced in a study of T cell responses to AZD1222 COVID-19 vaccine. The assay was immunoSEQ multiplex PCR, and TCRdb's table has in-frame clones only and misses some. The sample holds more than 95,000 clones, roughly 90% seen once. Sequencing was performed on peripheral blood, taken on day 0 of AZD1222 vaccination. These receptors were collected from an adult in good health.

This rearrangement joins TRBV15 to TRBJ2-2; 11 nucleotides align to TRBD1. The germline V gene encodes CDR1 LNHNV and CDR2 YYDKDF (reference sequence). Trimming took 5 bases from V and 5 from J; bases not matched to a gene: 7. The CDR3 is 16 residues long. The CDR3 loop is CATSHPGQGGTGELFF. The CDR3 DNA reads as TGTGCCACCAGCCATCCGGGACAGGGGGGGACCGGGGAGCTGTTTTTT. The full variable domain, rest sourced from reference TRBV15 and TRBJ2-2, is DAMVIQNPRYQVTQFGKPVTLSCSQTLNHNVMYWYQQKSSQAPKLLFHYYDKDFNNEADTPDNFQSRRPNTSFCFLDIRSPGLGDTAMYLCATSHPGQGGTGELFFGEGSRLTVL.

V and J are TRBV24-1 and TRBJ1-2; D unresolved. V shed 4 bases and J shed 6 bases, with 17 bases lying between them. The CDR3 is made up of 15 amino acids. Germline V gene data show CDR1 as KGHDR and CDR2 as SFDVKD. DNA of the CDR3: TGTGCCACCAGTGACCGGGGTCAAGAGGTCCATGGCTACACCTTC. This gives the protein CATSDRGQEVHGYTF.

V is TRBV30 and J is TRBJ2-6; TRBD1 is a possible D gene (6 bases). CDR1 and CDR2 from the germline V gene are GTSNPN and SVGIG (reference sequence). This CDR3 has 17 amino acids. Trimming took 0 bases from V and 0 from J, leaving 12 bases between them. The CDR3 bases are TGTGCCTGGAGTGTCCAGGGGTCAAGCTCTGGGGCCAACGTCCTGACTTTC. This sequence encodes CAWSVQGSSSGANVLTF.

The rearrangement uses TRBV4-1 and TRBJ1-2; TRBD1 aligns across 11 bases. J lost 3 bases, V lost 3 bases, and 6 bases had no gene match. Germline V gene lookup returns CDR1 MGHRA and CDR2 YSYEKL. This CDR3 comprises 16 residues. The CDR3 here is CASSQADRGLDYGYTF. The DNA for the CDR3 is TGCGCCAGCAGCCAGGCGGACAGGGGGCTCGACTATGGCTACACCTTC.

The V gene is TRBV18, the J gene TRBJ1-1; D is unclear. The CDR3 sequence is 15 residues long. The V and J ends lost 3 bases and 1 base respectively, with 12 bases between them. Germline V lookup: CDR1 KGHSH, CDR2 LQKENI. CDR3 in amino acids: CASSPLVHQNTEAFF. DNA for the CDR3: TGTGCCAGCTCACCCCTGGTACACCAGAACACTGAAGCTTTCTTT.

This chain joins TRBV10-3 and TRBJ2-7, with 9 nucleotides matching TRBD2. CDR3 length equals 15 residues. Germline V lookup: CDR1 ENHRY, CDR2 SYGVKD. The trim removed 6 bases at V and 3 bases at J, leaving 9 bases unmatched. CDR3 residues: CAISRLAGDNYEQYF. The CDR3 DNA reads TGTGCCATCAGCCGCTTAGCGGGAGATAACTACGAGCAGTACTTC.

The chain's CDR3 is CASSRPGQGNYGYTF. In DNA, the CDR3 is TGTGCCAGCAGTCGTCCGGGACAGGGCAACTATGGCTACACCTTC. The rearrangement joins TRBV6-2 or TRBV6-3 to TRBJ1-2; 9 nucleotides line up with TRBD1. CDR1 and CDR2 from the germline V gene are MNHEY and SVGEGT. V lost 5 bases, J lost 2 bases, and 6 bases stayed unmatched. The CDR3 has 15 residues.

Points on this clone: At one end the junction does not follow the germline gene, possibly because of a read error. Other DNA sequences in this specimen translate into the identical CDR3. The CDR3 bases are TGTGCCAGCAGCTTGCTTGGGACTACTTACACAGATACACAGTATTTT. Amino acid sequence: CASSLLGTTYTDTQYF. The genes are TRBV11-1 and TRBJ2-3; 7 bases are a match to TRBD2. Germline assignment: CDR1 SGHAT and CDR2 FQDESV (reference sequence). There are 16 residues in the CDR3.

V gene TRBV29-1 combines with J gene TRBJ2-7; tentatively, D is TRBD2 (6 bases). V lost 0 bases to trimming and J lost 7 bases, with 10 bases between them. This CDR3 is built from 12 residues. The germline CDR1 and CDR2 sequences are SQVTM and ANQGSEA. The CDR3 loop reads CSVEEGGEEQYF. CDR3 in DNA: TGCAGCGTTGAAGAAGGCGGGGAAGAGCAGTACTTC.

This clone showed up just once. In DNA form, the CDR3 reads TGTGCCAGCAGGGATTCCGGGACAGGGACCTACGAGCAGTACTTC. Translating gives CASRDSGTGTYEQYF. J is TRBJ2-7 and V is TRBV14; 9 bases align to TRBD1. Trimming removed 6 bases from V and 2 bases from J; junction bases left unmatched: 8. CDR1 and CDR2 from the germline V gene are SGHDN and FVKESK. This CDR3 region has 15 residues.

The chain is built from TRBV28 and TRBJ1-6; perhaps TRBD1 as D (6 bases). Germline V CDR1 and CDR2: MDHEN, SYDVKM. V shed 3 bases and J shed 7 bases, with 19 bases lying between them. The CDR3 is made up of 17 amino acids. CDR3 protein: CASSLVRWGAINSPLHF. CDR3 in DNA: TGTGCCAGCAGTTTGGTGCGGTGGGGGGCGATAAATTCACCCCTCCACTTT.

J is TRBJ2-7 and V is TRBV27; D remains unclear. V was cut by 2 bases and J by 1 base, with 9 bases left in between. Germline V lookup: CDR1 MNHEY, CDR2 SMNVEV (reference sequence). CDR3 length: 14 residues. DNA of the CDR3: TGTGCCAGCAGTTTAGACGGTCGGTCCTACGAGCAGTACTTC. It is translated as CASSLDGRSYEQYF.

This clone turned up a few times. V usage is TRBV6-5 and J usage is TRBJ1-1; D is undetermined. The CDR3 sequence is 13 residues long. CDR1 is MNHEY, CDR2 SVGAGI, per germline. V lost 6 bases and J 10 bases, leaving 18 bases between the germline ends. CDR3: CASSLPQQALAFF. The CDR3 DNA reads TGTGCCAGCAGCTTACCACAGCAGGCGTTAGCTTTCTTT.

The chain carries TRBV18 and TRBJ2-1; 9 nucleotides line up with TRBD2. Losses at the gene ends were 3 bases for V and 4 bases for J; bases not matched to a gene: 10. The CDR3 covers 17 residues. The germline V gene has CDR1 KGHSH and CDR2 LQKENI. The CDR3 is CASSPDVAGVMYNEQFF. For the CDR3, the DNA is TGTGCCAGCTCACCCGATGTAGCGGGAGTCATGTACAATGAGCAGTTCTTC.

The chain employs TRBV28 and TRBJ2-5, with 12 bases lining up with TRBD2. Losses at the gene ends were 5 bases for V and 9 bases for J; bases not matched to a gene: 10. Per the germline V gene, CDR1 is MDHEN and CDR2 is SYDVKM. This CDR3 spans 15 amino acids. CDR3 sequence reads: CASSIQTSGRPSQYF. CDR3 DNA: TGTGCCAGCAGTATACAGACTAGCGGGAGACCGTCCCAGTACTTC.

The gene calls are TRBV24-1 and TRBJ2-4, with 10 positions matching TRBD1. The V and J ends lost 7 bases and 0 bases, in that order; junction bases with no gene match: 11. In germline, CDR1 is KGHDR, CDR2 SFDVKD. The CDR3 totals 18 residues. CDR3 residues: CATSPTGTGELAKNIQYF. In DNA form, the CDR3 reads TGTGCCACCAGCCCCACCGGGACAGGGGAATTAGCCAAAAACATTCAGTACTTC.

This clone appeared a few times. The J gene is TRBJ1-2, the V gene TRBV2, with D uncertain. CDR1 is SNHLY and CDR2 is FYNNEI in the germline V gene. This CDR3 contains 13 residues. V was cut by 6 bases and J by 7 bases, with 15 bases left in between. CDR3 residues: CASSAGPGRGYTF. The CDR3 DNA sequence: TGTGCCAGCAGCGCCGGGCCCGGCCGTGGCTACACCTTC.

The chain employs TRBV29-1 and TRBJ1-4; D remains unclear. CDR1 is SQVTM and CDR2 is ANQGSEA in the germline V gene. V gave up 0 bases and J gave up 5 bases, with 4 bases separating them. The CDR3 extends over 12 amino acids. This chain's CDR3 is CSVEEGNEKLFF. CDR3 in DNA: TGCAGCGTTGAAGAGGGGAATGAAAAACTGTTTTTT.

The V call is TRBV6-6, the J call TRBJ1-1; D is possibly TRBD1 (5 bases). CDR3 size: 13 residues. V gave up 8 bases and J gave up 0 bases, with 10 bases separating them. CDR1 is MNHNY and CDR2 is SVGAGI in the germline V gene (reference sequence). The CDR3 sequence is CASGPGLNTEAFF. CDR3 DNA: TGTGCCAGCGGCCCAGGGTTGAACACTGAAGCTTTCTTT.

J is TRBJ1-1 and V is TRBV28, with D uncertain. Germline CDR1 reads MDHEN; CDR2 reads SYDVKM. The CDR3 is 14 amino acids. V shed 6 bases and J shed 1 base, with 12 bases lying between them. In nucleotides, the CDR3 is TGTGCCAGCAGAGCCTGGGTTCCGAACACTGAAGCTTTCTTT. Translation gives CASRAWVPNTEAFF. The complete variable domain, with remaining parts taken from reference TRBV28 and TRBJ1-1, reads DVKVTQSSRYLVKRTGEKVFLECVQDMDHENMFWYRQDPGLGLRLIYFSYDVKMKEKGDIPEGYSVSREKKERFSLILESASTNQTSMYLCASRAWVPNTEAFFGQGTRLTVV.

The chain combines TRBV19 with TRBJ2-7; D is uncertain. The V gene's germline CDR1 is LNHDA and CDR2 SQIVND (reference sequence). Trimming pared 3 bases from V and 0 bases from J, leaving 12 bases between. This CDR3 region has 15 residues. CDR3 DNA: TGTGCCAGTAGTATGGTACTGCTGAGCTCCTACGAGCAGTACTTC. Amino acid sequence: CASSMVLLSSYEQYF.

The chain recombines TRBV7-2 with TRBJ1-2, with D tentatively TRBD1 (5 bases). V lost 5 bases and J lost 5, with 21 bases in between. CDR3 length: 16 residues. Germline CDR1 is SGHTA and CDR2 is FQGNSA. The CDR3 is CASSPHGTGYIYGYTF. In DNA, the CDR3 is TGTGCCAGCAGCCCCCATGGAACAGGCTACATTTATGGCTACACCTTC.

V is TRBV19 and J is TRBJ2-2; possibly TRBD2 for D (5 bases). The V end was cut by 6 bases, the J end by 4 bases, with 18 bases between. CDR3 length: 16 residues. CDR1 LNHDA and CDR2 SQIVND come from the germline V gene (reference sequence). CDR3 region: CASRTPGSLLTGELFF. In nucleotides, the CDR3 is TGTGCCAGTAGAACCCCGGGGTCCCTACTCACCGGGGAGCTGTTTTTT.

V is TRBV10-1 and J is TRBJ2-1, with TRBD2 matching 7 bases. V was pared by 0 bases and J by 11 bases, with 7 bases of the junction left unmatched. The germline V gene has CDR1 WNHNN and CDR2 SYGVQD (reference sequence). The CDR3 runs to 14 residues. DNA of the CDR3: TGCGCCAGCAGTGAGTCGGCTAGCGGCACAAAGCAGTTCTTC. Protein product: CASSESASGTKQFF.

The count of this clone is one. This sequence joins TRBV12-3 or TRBV12-4 and TRBJ2-1; TRBD1 is a possible D gene (5 bases). The CDR3 is made up of 13 amino acids. V lost 3 bases and J lost 7, with 10 bases in between. CDR3 in amino acids: CASSFLGENEQFF. The CDR3 nucleotides read TGTGCCAGCAGTTTTCTAGGGGAAAATGAGCAGTTCTTC.

The rearrangement joins TRBV3-1 (or the pseudogene TRBV3-2) to TRBJ2-7; no clear D. V gave up 1 base and J gave up 5 bases, with 9 bases separating them. The CDR3 spans 13 residues. Germline V gene lookup returns CDR1 LGHDT and CDR2 YNNKEL (reference sequence). The CDR3 bases are TGTGCCAGCAGCCAAGGCCGACCGCACGAGCAGTACTTC. Translation gives CASSQGRPHEQYF.

J is TRBJ2-7 and V is TRBV2; D possibly matches TRBD1 or TRBD2 (5 bases each). Germline V lookup: CDR1 SNHLY, CDR2 FYNNEI. Deletions cut 4 bases from V and 4 bases from J, with 14 bases between. The CDR3 totals 14 residues. The CDR3 nucleotides are TGTGCCAGCAGTGCGGGACCGGAAGGTTACGAGCAGTACTTC. Amino acid sequence: CASSAGPEGYEQYF.

The chain's CDR3 is CASSLVTDTYEQYF. CDR3 DNA sequence: TGTGCCAGCAGCTTAGTGACTGATACCTACGAGCAGTACTTC. The gene calls are TRBV7-8 and TRBJ2-7; D uncertain. Per germline, CDR1 SGHVS and CDR2 FQNEAQ. Trimming cost V 1 base and J 2 bases, with 9 bases left between them. This CDR3 is built from 14 residues.

In the case of this clone: The sample has other DNA sequences that encode this CDR3 too. The chain carries TRBV18 and TRBJ1-1; D is ambiguous. Trimming took 3 bases from V and 1 from J, leaving 6 bases between them. The CDR3 contains 13 residues. Looked up from germline, CDR1 is KGHSH and CDR2 is LQKENI. The DNA for the CDR3 is TGTGCCAGCTCACCGACGGAGAACACTGAAGCTTTCTTT. Encoded protein: CASSPTENTEAFF.

This clone was found once. The chain has TRBV19 and TRBJ2-7; possibly TRBD1 for D (5 bases). CDR3 length: 13 amino acids. Trimming cost V 9 bases and J 6 bases, with 18 bases left between them. Germline V gene lookup returns CDR1 LNHDA and CDR2 SQIVND (reference sequence). CDR3 in DNA: TGTGCCAGCTCAGGGCTGCTAGGCGCCGAGCAGTACTTC. As protein: CASSGLLGAEQYF.

The J gene is TRBJ1-2, the V gene TRBV12-5, with 8 bases lining up with TRBD1. J was trimmed by 0 bases and V by 3 bases; bases with no gene match: 6. The CDR3 contains 16 residues. The V gene's germline CDR1 is LGHNT and CDR2 FRNRAP. CDR3: CASGLWTGKPNYGYTF. Here the CDR3 DNA reads TGTGCTAGTGGTTTATGGACAGGGAAGCCTAACTATGGCTACACCTTC.

V is TRBV13 and J is TRBJ2-1, with 8 positions matching TRBD2. The CDR3 consists of 17 residues. The junction had 8 bases not matched to a gene; V was cut back by 1 base and J by 3 bases. In germline, CDR1 is PRHDT, CDR2 FYEKMQ (reference sequence). CDR3 coding DNA: TGTGCCAGCAGCTTAGAACCAGCGGGAGAGTTCTACAATGAGCAGTTCTTC. Protein product: CASSLEPAGEFYNEQFF.